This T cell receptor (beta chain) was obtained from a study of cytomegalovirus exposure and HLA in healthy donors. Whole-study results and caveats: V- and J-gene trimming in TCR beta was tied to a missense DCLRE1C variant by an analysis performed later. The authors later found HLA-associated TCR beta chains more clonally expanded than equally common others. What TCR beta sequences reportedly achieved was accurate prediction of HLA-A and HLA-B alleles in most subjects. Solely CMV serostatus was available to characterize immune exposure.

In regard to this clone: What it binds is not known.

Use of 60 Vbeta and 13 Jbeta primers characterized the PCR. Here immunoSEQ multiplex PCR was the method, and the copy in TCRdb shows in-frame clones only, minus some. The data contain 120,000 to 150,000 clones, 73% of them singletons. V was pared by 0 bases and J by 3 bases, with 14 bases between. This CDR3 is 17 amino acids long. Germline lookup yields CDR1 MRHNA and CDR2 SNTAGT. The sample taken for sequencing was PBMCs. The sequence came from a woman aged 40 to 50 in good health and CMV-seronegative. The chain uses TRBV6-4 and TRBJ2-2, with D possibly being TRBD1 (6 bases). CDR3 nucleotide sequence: TGTGCCAGCAGTGACTCGAAGGGGGTCACCTACACCGGGGAGCTGTTTTTT. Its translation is CASSDSKGVTYTGELFF.